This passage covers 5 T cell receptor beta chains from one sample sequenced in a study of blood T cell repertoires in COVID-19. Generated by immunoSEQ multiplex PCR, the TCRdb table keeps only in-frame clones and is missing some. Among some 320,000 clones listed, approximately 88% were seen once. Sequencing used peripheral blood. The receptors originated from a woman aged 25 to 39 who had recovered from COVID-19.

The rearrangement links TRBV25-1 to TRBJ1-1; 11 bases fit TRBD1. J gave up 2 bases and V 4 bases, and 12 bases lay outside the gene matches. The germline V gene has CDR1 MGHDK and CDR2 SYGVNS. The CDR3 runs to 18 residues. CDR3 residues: CASSGLSRDRGDNTEAFF. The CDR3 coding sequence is TGTGCCAGCAGTGGGTTATCCCGGGACAGGGGGGACAACACTGAAGCTTTCTTT.

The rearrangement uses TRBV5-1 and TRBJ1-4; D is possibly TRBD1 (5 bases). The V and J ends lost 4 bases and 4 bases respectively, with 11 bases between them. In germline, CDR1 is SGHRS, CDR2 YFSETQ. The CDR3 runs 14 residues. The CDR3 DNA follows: TGCGCCAGCAGCCTCTCGACAGTTAATGAAAAACTGTTTTTT. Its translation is CASSLSTVNEKLFF. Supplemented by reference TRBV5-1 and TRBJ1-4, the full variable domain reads KAGVTQTPRYLIKTRGQQVTLSCSPISGHRSVSWYQQTPGQGLQFLFEYFSETQRNKGNFPGRFSGRQFSNSRSEMNVSTLELGDSALYLCASSLSTVNEKLFFGSGTQLSVL.

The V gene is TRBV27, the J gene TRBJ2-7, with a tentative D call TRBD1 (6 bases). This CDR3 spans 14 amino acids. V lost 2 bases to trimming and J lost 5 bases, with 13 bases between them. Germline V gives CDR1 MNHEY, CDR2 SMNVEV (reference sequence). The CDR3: CASSLTGSIHEQYF. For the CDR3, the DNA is TGTGCCAGCAGTTTAACAGGGTCTATCCACGAGCAGTACTTC.

CDR3 protein: CASSRSGGALNEQFF. The CDR3 DNA reads as TGTGCCAGCAGCCGTAGCGGGGGGGCTCTAAATGAGCAGTTCTTC. The J gene is TRBJ2-1, the V gene TRBV27, with 11 bases lining up with TRBD2. The V and J ends lost 6 bases and 7 bases, in that order; junction bases with no gene match: 8. This CDR3 comprises 15 residues. Germline V CDR1 and CDR2: MNHEY, SMNVEV (reference sequence).

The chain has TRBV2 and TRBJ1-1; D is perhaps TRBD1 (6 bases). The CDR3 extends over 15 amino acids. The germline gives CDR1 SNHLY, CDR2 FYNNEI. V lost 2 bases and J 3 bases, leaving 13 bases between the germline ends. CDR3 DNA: TGTGCCAGCAGTGAAAGAAGGGCAGGGGACACTGAAGCTTTCTTT. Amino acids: CASSERRAGDTEAFF.